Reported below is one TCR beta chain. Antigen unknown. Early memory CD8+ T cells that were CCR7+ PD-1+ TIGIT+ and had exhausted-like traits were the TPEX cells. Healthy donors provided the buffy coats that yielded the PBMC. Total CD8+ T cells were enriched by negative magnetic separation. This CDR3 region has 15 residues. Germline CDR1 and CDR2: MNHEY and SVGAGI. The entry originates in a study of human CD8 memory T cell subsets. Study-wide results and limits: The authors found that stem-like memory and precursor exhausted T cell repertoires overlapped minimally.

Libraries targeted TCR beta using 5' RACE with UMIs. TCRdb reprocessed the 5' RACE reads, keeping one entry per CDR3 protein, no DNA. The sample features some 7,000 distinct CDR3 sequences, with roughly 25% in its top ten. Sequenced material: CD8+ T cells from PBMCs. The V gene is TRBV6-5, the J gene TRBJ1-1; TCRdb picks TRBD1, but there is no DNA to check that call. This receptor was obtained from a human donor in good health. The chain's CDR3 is CASRKRSGGNTEAFF.